This TCR beta chain was profiled in a study of OX40 agonist ivuxolimab in advanced cancers. Across the whole study: Dose-escalation subjects each had hepatocellular carcinoma, melanoma, renal cell or head and neck cancer. Overall study findings and caveats: Some patients without response likewise showed low normalized clonal expansion.

Profiling relied on immunoSEQ multiplex PCR, and the TCRdb table lists in-frame clones only, not all of them. The top ten hold roughly 0.3% of the sample, which has tens of thousands of clones, around nine tenths seen once. Patients were ruled out by autoimmune disease history or systemic immunosuppression. The timepoints at which blood was sampled were baseline, cycle 4 day 1, and cycle 7 day 1. With V trimmed by 5 bases and J by 2 bases, 4 bases remained unmatched. CDR3 length: 13 residues. CDR1 is GTSNPN and CDR2 is SVGIG in the germline V gene (reference sequence). Notes on this clone: What it binds is unknown.

The source was CD4+ or CD8+ T cells sorted from blood, collected in a trial of the OX40 agonist ivuxolimab. This sequence originates from an adult with an advanced solid tumor such as melanoma, head and neck, liver or kidney cancer. J is TRBJ2-5 and V is TRBV30, with 8 positions matching TRBD2. CDR3: CAWAGGLQETQYF. The CDR3 DNA reads TGTGCCTGGGCGGGGGGACTGCAAGAGACCCAGTACTTC.